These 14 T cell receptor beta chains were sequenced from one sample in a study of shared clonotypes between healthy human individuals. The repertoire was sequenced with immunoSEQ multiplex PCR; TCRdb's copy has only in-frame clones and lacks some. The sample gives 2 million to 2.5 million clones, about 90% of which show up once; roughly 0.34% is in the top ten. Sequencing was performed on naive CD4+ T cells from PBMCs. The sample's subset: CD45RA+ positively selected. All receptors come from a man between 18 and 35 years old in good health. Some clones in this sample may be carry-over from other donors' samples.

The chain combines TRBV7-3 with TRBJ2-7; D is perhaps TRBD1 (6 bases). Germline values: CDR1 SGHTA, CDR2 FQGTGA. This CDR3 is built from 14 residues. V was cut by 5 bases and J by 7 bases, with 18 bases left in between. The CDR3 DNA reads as TGTGCCAGCAGCGACACCGGACAGTCGAGGGAGCAGTACTTC. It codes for CASSDTGQSREQYF. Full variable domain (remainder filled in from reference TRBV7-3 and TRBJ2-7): GAGVSQTPSNKVTEKGKYVELRCDPISGHTALYWYRQSLGQGPEFLIYFQGTGAADDSGLPNDRFFAVRPEGSVSTLKIQRTERGDSAVYLCASSDTGQSREQYFGPGTRLTVT.

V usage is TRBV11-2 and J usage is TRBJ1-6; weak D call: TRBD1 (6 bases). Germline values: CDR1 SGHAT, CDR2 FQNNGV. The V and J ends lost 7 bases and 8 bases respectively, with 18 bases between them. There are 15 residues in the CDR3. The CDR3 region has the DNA TGTGCCAGCACCTTTACAGGGCTTCGGGATTCACCCCTCCACTTT. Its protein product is CASTFTGLRDSPLHF.

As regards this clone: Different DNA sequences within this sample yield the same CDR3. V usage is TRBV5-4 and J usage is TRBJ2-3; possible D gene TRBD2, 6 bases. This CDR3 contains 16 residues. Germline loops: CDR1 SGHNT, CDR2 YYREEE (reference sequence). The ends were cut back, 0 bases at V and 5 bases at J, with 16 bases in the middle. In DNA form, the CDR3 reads TGTGCCAGCAGCTTGGGAGGGACGGGAGCTAAAGATACGCAGTATTTT. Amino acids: CASSLGGTGAKDTQYF.

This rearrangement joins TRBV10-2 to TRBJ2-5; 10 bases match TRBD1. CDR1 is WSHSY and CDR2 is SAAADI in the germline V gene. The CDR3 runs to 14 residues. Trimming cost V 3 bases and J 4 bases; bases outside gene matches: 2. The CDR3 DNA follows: TGCGCCAGCAGTGACCGGGACAGGGGAGAGACCCAGTACTTC. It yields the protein CASSDRDRGETQYF.

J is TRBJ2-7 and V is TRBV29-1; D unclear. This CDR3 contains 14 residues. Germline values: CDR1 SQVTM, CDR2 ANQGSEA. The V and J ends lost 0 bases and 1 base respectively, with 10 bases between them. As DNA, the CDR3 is TGCAGCGTTGAAGATCCCCAGCAGTCCTACGAGCAGTACTTC. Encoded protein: CSVEDPQQSYEQYF.

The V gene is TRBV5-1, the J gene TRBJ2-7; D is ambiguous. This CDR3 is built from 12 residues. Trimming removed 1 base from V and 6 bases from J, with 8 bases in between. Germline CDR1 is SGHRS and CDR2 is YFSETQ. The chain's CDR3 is CASSLTRSEQYF. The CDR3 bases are TGCGCCAGCAGCTTGACGCGTTCCGAGCAGTACTTC.

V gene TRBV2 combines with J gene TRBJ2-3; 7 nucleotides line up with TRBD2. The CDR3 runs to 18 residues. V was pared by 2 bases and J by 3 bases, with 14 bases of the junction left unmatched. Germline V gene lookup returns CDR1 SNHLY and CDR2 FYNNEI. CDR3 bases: TGTGCCAGCAGTGAATTTTCACCGCTAGCGGTTTTAACAGATACGCAGTATTTT. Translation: CASSEFSPLAVLTDTQYF.

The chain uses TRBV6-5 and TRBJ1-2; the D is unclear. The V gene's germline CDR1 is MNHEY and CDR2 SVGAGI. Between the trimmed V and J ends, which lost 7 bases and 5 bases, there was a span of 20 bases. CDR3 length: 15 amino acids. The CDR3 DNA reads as TGTGCCAGCACCCGAGGGTTTATGGCGCGGTATGGCTACACCTTC. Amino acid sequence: CASTRGFMARYGYTF.

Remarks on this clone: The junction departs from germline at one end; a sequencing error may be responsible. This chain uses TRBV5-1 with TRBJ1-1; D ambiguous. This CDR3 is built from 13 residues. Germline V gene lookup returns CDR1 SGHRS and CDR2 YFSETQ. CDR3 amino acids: CASTISGMAEAFF. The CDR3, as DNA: TGTGCCAGCACTATATCCGGGATGGCTGAAGCTTTCTTT. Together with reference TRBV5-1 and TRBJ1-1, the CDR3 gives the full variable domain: KAGVTQTPRYLIKTRGQQVTLSCSPISGHRSVSWYQQTPGQGLQFLFEYFSETQRNKGNFPGRFSGRQFSNSRSEMNVSTLELGDSALYLCASTISGMAEAFFGQGTRLTVV.

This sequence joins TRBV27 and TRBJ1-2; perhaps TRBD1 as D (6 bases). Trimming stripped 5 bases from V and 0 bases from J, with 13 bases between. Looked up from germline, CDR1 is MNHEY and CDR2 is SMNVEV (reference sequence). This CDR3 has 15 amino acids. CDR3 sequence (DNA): TGTGCCAGCAGTAGACCCGGGACACCTAACTATGGCTACACCTTC. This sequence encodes CASSRPGTPNYGYTF.

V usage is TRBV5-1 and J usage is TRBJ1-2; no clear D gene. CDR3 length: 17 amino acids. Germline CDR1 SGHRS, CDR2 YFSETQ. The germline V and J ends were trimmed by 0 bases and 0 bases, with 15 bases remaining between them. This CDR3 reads CASSLELVRTTNYGYTF. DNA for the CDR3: TGCGCCAGCAGCTTGGAGTTAGTCCGGACGACTAACTATGGCTACACCTTC.

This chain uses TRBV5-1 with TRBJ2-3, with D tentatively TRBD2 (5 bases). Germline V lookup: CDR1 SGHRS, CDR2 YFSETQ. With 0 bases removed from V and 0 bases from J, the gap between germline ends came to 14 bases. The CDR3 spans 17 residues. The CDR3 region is CASSLGAADDSTDTQYF. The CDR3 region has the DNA TGCGCCAGCAGCTTGGGGGCAGCGGACGATAGCACAGATACGCAGTATTTT.

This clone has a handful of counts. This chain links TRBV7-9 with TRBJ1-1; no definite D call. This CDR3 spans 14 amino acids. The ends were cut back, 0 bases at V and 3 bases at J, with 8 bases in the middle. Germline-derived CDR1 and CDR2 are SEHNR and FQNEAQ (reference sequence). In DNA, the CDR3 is TGTGCCAGCAGCTTAGCAGGAGTACACACTGAAGCTTTCTTT. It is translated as CASSLAGVHTEAFF.

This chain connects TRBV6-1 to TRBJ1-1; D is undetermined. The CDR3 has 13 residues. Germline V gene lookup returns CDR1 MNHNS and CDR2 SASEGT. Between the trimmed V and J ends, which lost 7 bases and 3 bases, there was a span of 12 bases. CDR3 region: CASTRLLDTEAFF. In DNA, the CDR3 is TGTGCCAGCACGCGACTACTGGACACTGAAGCTTTCTTT.